Presented here are 17 T cell receptor beta chains from one specimen sequenced in a study of blood T cell repertoires in COVID-19. The table came from immunoSEQ multiplex PCR; TCRdb's copy has only in-frame clones and leaves some out. The sample lists 91,000 or so clones, around 80% occurring once. Sequenced material: peripheral blood. These receptors originate from a man aged 45-60 years with active or convalescent COVID-19.

This clone appeared once. The genes are TRBV28 and TRBJ1-2; D is uncertain. CDR3 length: 15 amino acids. Per germline, CDR1 MDHEN and CDR2 SYDVKM. Between the trimmed V and J ends, which lost 3 bases and 0 bases, there was a span of 11 bases. CDR3 sequence: CASSFGGNTNYGYTF. Written as DNA, the CDR3 is TGTGCCAGCAGTTTCGGAGGGAACACTAACTATGGCTACACCTTC.

DNA for the CDR3: TGCGCCAGCAGCCTAGTCGGGGGGCAAGAGACCCAGTACTTC. This encodes CASSLVGGQETQYF. This chain links TRBV5-1 with TRBJ2-5; 7 bases are shared with TRBD2. V lost 4 bases and J lost 2; bases outside the gene matches: 5. CDR1 SGHRS and CDR2 YFSETQ come from the germline V gene. This CDR3 region has 14 residues.

This clone was found once. V usage is TRBV28 and J usage is TRBJ1-6, with 8 bases lining up with TRBD1. Germline CDR1 MDHEN, CDR2 SYDVKM. V lost 6 bases and J lost 10; bases outside the gene matches: 5. The CDR3 consists of 13 residues. As DNA, the CDR3 is TGTGCCAGCAGGACAGGGGCAGGGTCACCCCTCCACTTT. Translating gives CASRTGAGSPLHF.

The chain joins TRBV9 to TRBJ1-2; D is undetermined. Per the germline V gene, CDR1 is SGDLS and CDR2 is YYNGEE. This CDR3 spans 14 amino acids. Trimming pared 4 bases from V and 1 base from J, leaving 11 bases between. The CDR3 bases are TGTGCCAGCAGCCCAGAGGGAGTTAACTATGGCTACACCTTC. Its translation: CASSPEGVNYGYTF.

V usage is TRBV6-5 and J usage is TRBJ2-3; 9 nucleotides align to TRBD1. The length of the CDR3 is 15 residues. CDR1 and CDR2 (germline): MNHEY, SVGAGI. Trimming cost V 8 bases and J 5 bases; bases outside gene matches: 11. The CDR3 coding sequence is TGTGCCAGCTCCCCGGGGGGACAGGGTATAGATACGCAGTATTTT. This translates into CASSPGGQGIDTQYF.

This chain links TRBV2 with TRBJ2-3; 11 bases fit TRBD2. After removal of 7 bases from V and 5 bases from J, the junction contained 8 bases not matched to a gene. This CDR3 has 15 residues. Germline-derived CDR1 and CDR2 are SNHLY and FYNNEI. The CDR3 DNA sequence: TGTGCCAGCAAGCGGAATAGCGGGGGGGTAGATACGCAGTATTTT. Its protein product is CASKRNSGGVDTQYF. The variable domain in full, completed from reference TRBV2 and TRBJ2-3, reads EPEVTQTPSHQVTQMGQEVILRCVPISNHLYFYWYRQILGQKVEFLVSFYNNEISEKSEIFDDQFSVERPDGSNFTLKIRSTKLEDSAMYFCASKRNSGGVDTQYFGPGTRLTVL.

The rearrangement uses TRBV2 and TRBJ2-2; D is perhaps TRBD1 (6 bases). CDR1 and CDR2 from the germline V gene are SNHLY and FYNNEI. The CDR3 contains 17 residues. V was trimmed by 6 bases and J by 0 bases, leaving 17 bases between them. The CDR3 nucleotides are TGTGCCAGCAGGCCCCAGGGGCTGACCTCGAACACCGGGGAGCTGTTTTTT. This translates into CASRPQGLTSNTGELFF.

This clone has only a few counts. The chain uses TRBV11-2 and TRBJ2-7, with D possibly matching TRBD1 (5 bases). The CDR3 sequence is 14 residues long. The V gene lost 3 bases and the J gene lost 2 bases, with 11 bases spanning the gap. Germline V gene sequence: CDR1 SGHAT, CDR2 FQNNGV. The CDR3 sequence: CASSLGQPPYEQYF. The CDR3 DNA follows: TGTGCCAGCAGCTTGGGGCAACCCCCCTACGAGCAGTACTTC.

CDR3 sequence: CASSPRLADTDTQYF. CDR3 coding DNA: TGTGCCAGCAGTCCCCGGCTAGCGGACACAGATACGCAGTATTTT. The V and J genes are TRBV6-7 and TRBJ2-3, with 7 bases matching TRBD2. TRBV6-7 is given ORF status, its function remaining uncertain. CDR3 length: 15 residues. The V segment lost 5 bases and the J segment 2 bases; nucleotides outside the gene matches: 7.

Remarks on this clone: The junction differs from germline at one of its ends, possibly a read error. The CDR3 DNA reads TGTGCCAGCAGTACAACCTTCGGACTAGTTGGGGTCTTC. Translated, it gives CASSTTFGLVGVF. The rearrangement links TRBV12-3 or TRBV12-4 to TRBJ2-1, with TRBD2 matching 7 bases. CDR3 length: 13 residues.

The chain uses TRBV21-1 and TRBJ2-1; TRBD1, as called in the table, went unchecked against the DNA. TRBV21-1 is reported as a pseudogene. This CDR3 spans 18 amino acids. The DNA of the CDR3 is TGTGCCAGCAGCGAAAAACACGGACAGTCCCCAGCCTACAATGAGCAGTTCTTC. It encodes CASSEKHGQSPAYNEQFF.

The gene calls are TRBV6-2 or TRBV6-3 and TRBJ2-2; no firm D call. The V end was cut by 6 bases, the J end by 7 bases, with 9 bases between. The germline V gene has CDR1 MNHEY and CDR2 SVGEGT. CDR3 length equals 12 residues. The DNA of the CDR3 is TGTGCCAGCAGCCCTTCCAACGGGGAGCTGTTTTTT. This sequence encodes CASSPSNGELFF.

The rearrangement uses TRBV2 and TRBJ2-7; TRBD2 aligns across 9 bases. Germline-derived CDR1 and CDR2 are SNHLY and FYNNEI. Trimming at V came to 2 bases and at J to 6 bases, leaving 11 bases not matched to a gene. The CDR3 totals 16 residues. The CDR3 reads CASSESLAGPAREQYV. The CDR3, as DNA: TGTGCCAGCAGTGAATCCCTAGCGGGGCCTGCCCGCGAGCAGTACGTC.

The V and J genes are TRBV30 and TRBJ2-1; 16 bases are a match to TRBD2. Germline CDR1 GTSNPN, CDR2 SVGIG (reference sequence). This CDR3 has 16 amino acids. The junction had 10 bases not matched to a gene; V was cut back by 8 bases and J by 6 bases. CDR3 DNA sequence: TGTGCCCCGGACGTCGGGACTAGCGGGGGGGTCAATGAGCAGTTCTTC. Protein sequence: CAPDVGTSGGVNEQFF.

The chain uses TRBV6-1 and TRBJ1-6; D is perhaps TRBD1 (6 bases). Germline assignment: CDR1 MNHNS and CDR2 SASEGT. The CDR3 loop spans 15 amino acids. Between the trimmed V and J ends, which lost 3 bases and 6 bases, there was a span of 12 bases. The CDR3 DNA reads TGTGCCAGCAGTGATTTGACAGGCGCTAATTCACCCCTCCACTTT. Amino acid sequence: CASSDLTGANSPLHF.

The V and J genes are TRBV5-4 and TRBJ2-3; 14 nucleotides agree with TRBD2. This CDR3 is 16 amino acids long. CDR1 and CDR2 (germline): SGHNT, YYREEE (reference sequence). Losses at the gene ends were 4 bases for V and 3 bases for J; bases not matched to a gene: 4. The CDR3 loop reads CASSNRLAGGTDTQYF. The CDR3 nucleotides read TGTGCCAGCAGCAACAGACTAGCGGGGGGGACAGATACGCAGTATTTT.

The V call is TRBV19, the J call TRBJ2-2, with 8 nucleotides matching TRBD1. From germline, CDR1 is LNHDA and CDR2 SQIVND (reference sequence). J gave up 4 bases and V 1 base, and 2 bases lay outside the gene matches. The CDR3 runs 15 residues. Here the CDR3 reads CASSIVTGGTGELFF. Written as DNA, the CDR3 is TGTGCCAGTAGTATAGTAACAGGGGGCACCGGGGAGCTGTTTTTT. Full variable domain (rest looked up from reference TRBV19 and TRBJ2-2): DGGITQSPKYLFRKEGQNVTLSCEQNLNHDAMYWYRQDPGQGLRLIYYSQIVNDFQKGDIAEGYSVSREKKESFPLTVTSAQKNPTAFYLCASSIVTGGTGELFFGEGSRLTVL.